The 27 T cell receptor beta chains below come from one sample, sequenced in a study of CD8 T cells in Susac syndrome. A quantity of roughly 0.5 to 1 ug RNA underwent reverse transcription using random hexamers. TCRdb reanalysed the immunoSEQ multiplex PCR reads using MiXCR and keeps one entry per CDR3 protein. Among about 140,000 distinct CDR3 sequences, roughly 94% were seen once, and the ten largest hold 0.13% to 0.15%. The sequenced sample consisted of CD4+ T cells from PBMCs. These TCRs come from a human donor with Susac syndrome.

The V call is TRBV20-1, the J call TRBJ2-7; no firm D call. Germline V lookup: CDR1 DFQATT, CDR2 SNEGSKA (reference sequence). V was shortened by 1 base and J by 3 bases, with 10 bases between the two germline ends. CDR3 length: 13 amino acids. The CDR3 region is CSARATADYEQYF. The CDR3 nucleotides read TGCAGTGCTAGAGCCACGGCTGACTACGAGCAGTACTTC.

In nucleotides, the CDR3 is TGTGCCAGCAGCCATAGTGCGAACACCGGGGAGCTGTTTTTT. Translation gives CASSHSANTGELFF. The J gene is TRBJ2-2, the V gene TRBV3-1; no definite D call. V lost 3 bases, J lost 0 bases, and 5 bases lay in between. Germline-derived CDR1 and CDR2 are LGHDT and YNNKEL (reference sequence). The CDR3 extends over 14 amino acids.

In this sample, this clonotype turned up a few times. The rearrangement links TRBV7-2 to TRBJ2-5, with 7 nucleotides matching TRBD2. This CDR3 comprises 13 residues. V shed 3 bases, J shed 4 bases, and the junction held 2 bases outside the gene matches. CDR1 and CDR2 from the germline V gene are SGHTA and FQGNSA. CDR3 bases: TGTGCCAGCAGCTTGGCTAGCGGAGAGACCCAGTACTTC. Amino acids: CASSLASGETQYF.

The DNA for the CDR3 is TGTGCCAGCGCCGGACAGGGCTCGTTTCAGCCCCAGCATTTT. This translates into CASAGQGSFQPQHF. V is TRBV25-1 and J is TRBJ1-5, with TRBD1 matching 8 bases. V shed 8 bases and J 6 bases; nucleotides not matched to a gene: 9. CDR1 MGHDK and CDR2 SYGVNS come from the germline V gene. The CDR3 is 14 amino acids.

The chain uses TRBV9 and TRBJ2-1; 7 bases are a match to TRBD2. CDR1 and CDR2 from the germline V gene are SGDLS and YYNGEE. This CDR3 region has 14 residues. The V segment lost 0 bases and the J segment 10 bases; nucleotides outside the gene matches: 7. For the CDR3, the DNA is TGTGCCAGCAGCGTAGTTGGGGGAGGGACCGAGCAGTTCTTC. It specifies CASSVVGGGTEQFF.

This rearrangement joins TRBV12-3 or TRBV12-4 to TRBJ2-1; 7 bases line up with TRBD1. V was clipped by 6 bases and J by 9 bases; unmatched bases: 8. This CDR3 spans 13 amino acids. This CDR3 is CASSQTGDGEQFF. CDR3 in DNA: TGTGCCAGCAGCCAAACAGGGGACGGTGAGCAGTTCTTC.

The genes are TRBV19 and TRBJ2-1; D not certain. This CDR3 is 16 amino acids long. The germline CDR1 and CDR2 sequences are LNHDA and SQIVND (reference sequence). The V gene lost 3 bases and the J gene lost 0 bases, with 12 bases spanning the gap. The CDR3 nucleotides are TGTGCCAGTAGTATGGTAGGGAAGGGCTCCTACAATGAGCAGTTCTTC. This gives the protein CASSMVGKGSYNEQFF.

The chain links TRBV4-2 to TRBJ2-7; maybe TRBD2 (6 bases). V was trimmed by 0 bases and J by 2 bases, leaving 11 bases between them. The CDR3 covers 15 residues. CDR1 and CDR2 (germline): LGHNA, YNFKEQ. The CDR3 sequence: CASSQDSGVTYEQYF. The CDR3, as DNA: TGTGCCAGCAGCCAAGATTCGGGGGTTACCTACGAGCAGTACTTC.

This CDR3 is CSVEERAGGEAFF. The CDR3 DNA is TGCAGCGTTGAAGAACGGGCCGGGGGGGAAGCTTTCTTT. This chain links TRBV29-1 with TRBJ1-1; a weak D match, TRBD1 (5 bases). V was shortened by 0 bases and J by 8 bases, with 13 bases between the two germline ends. The CDR3 loop spans 13 amino acids. Germline assignment: CDR1 SQVTM and CDR2 ANQGSEA.

The rearrangement uses TRBV10-3 and TRBJ1-2, with D unresolved. The CDR3 is 11 residues long. Trimming shortened V by 10 bases and J by 8 bases, and 14 bases separated the two germline ends. CDR1 and CDR2 (germline): ENHRY, SYGVKD. The CDR3 DNA is TGTGCCACCCAGGACTCGCGGGGCTACACCTTC. As protein: CATQDSRGYTF.

The chain carries TRBV7-9 and TRBJ2-7; 9 positions match TRBD2. The germline gives CDR1 SEHNR, CDR2 FQNEAQ (reference sequence). The CDR3 covers 15 residues. J lost 6 bases, V lost 0 bases, and 6 bases had no gene match. In DNA, the CDR3 is TGTGCCAGCAGCTTAGCGGCGGGACTAGCAGGCGAGCAGTACTTC. This sequence encodes CASSLAAGLAGEQYF.

V gene TRBV4-3 combines with J gene TRBJ2-6; no clear D gene. V lost 0 bases, J lost 0 bases, and 6 bases lay in between. The germline CDR1 and CDR2 sequences are LGHNA and YSLEER. The CDR3 has 16 amino acids. CDR3 sequence reads: CASSQETSSGANVLTF. The CDR3, as DNA: TGCGCCAGCAGCCAAGAAACAAGCTCTGGGGCCAACGTCCTGACTTTC.

The V and J genes are TRBV27 and TRBJ2-2; 7 nucleotides match TRBD2. J lost 3 bases, V lost 6 bases, and 10 bases had no gene match. CDR1 is MNHEY and CDR2 is SMNVEV in the germline V gene (reference sequence). The CDR3 is 16 amino acids. CDR3 amino acids: CASSHPSGVYTGELFF. CDR3 DNA: TGTGCCAGCAGCCATCCCAGCGGGGTTTACACCGGGGAGCTGTTTTTT.

The V and J genes are TRBV29-1 and TRBJ1-5, with D perhaps matching TRBD1 (6 bases). Germline V gene lookup returns CDR1 SQVTM and CDR2 ANQGSEA. Trimming pared 4 bases from V and 6 bases from J, leaving 13 bases between. The CDR3 loop spans 13 amino acids. The CDR3 DNA sequence: TGCAGCGTTGGCACAGGGATTGGTCAGCCCCAGCATTTT. This gives the protein CSVGTGIGQPQHF.

The chain recombines TRBV20-1 with TRBJ2-2; no definite D call. The V gene lost 0 bases and the J gene lost 6 bases, with 11 bases spanning the gap. Germline V lookup: CDR1 DFQATT, CDR2 SNEGSKA (reference sequence). This CDR3 contains 14 residues. The CDR3, as DNA: TGCAGTGCTAGAGAGGACCTTGGGGCCGGGGAGCTGTTTTTT. This sequence encodes CSAREDLGAGELFF.

The chain couples TRBV5-1 to TRBJ2-3; TRBD1 is a possible D gene (6 bases). The germline gives CDR1 SGHRS, CDR2 YFSETQ. The CDR3 consists of 14 residues. V gave up 4 bases and J gave up 3 bases, with 12 bases separating them. The CDR3 reads CASSLGQWTDTQYF. CDR3 in DNA: TGCGCCAGCAGCCTCGGACAGTGGACAGATACGCAGTATTTT.

The rearrangement links TRBV5-1 to TRBJ1-1, with D unclear. Trimming pared 1 base from V and 6 bases from J, leaving 16 bases between. The CDR3 sequence is 15 residues long. Germline assignment: CDR1 SGHRS and CDR2 YFSETQ. The CDR3 is CASSLTFRVEAEAFF. DNA of the CDR3: TGCGCCAGCAGCTTGACCTTTCGGGTGGAGGCTGAAGCTTTCTTT.

V and J are TRBV7-9 and TRBJ1-1; no definite D call. The CDR3 length is 13 residues. Trimming left V 5 bases short and J 0 bases short, with 7 bases between. CDR1 is SEHNR and CDR2 is FQNEAQ in the germline V gene (reference sequence). The CDR3 is CASSPNLNTEAFF. The CDR3 region has the DNA TGTGCCAGCAGCCCAAACCTGAACACTGAAGCTTTCTTT. Drawing the rest from reference TRBV7-9 and TRBJ1-1, the complete variable domain is DTGVSQNPRHKITKRGQNVTFRCDPISEHNRLYWYRQTLGQGPEFLTYFQNEAQLEKSRLLSDRFSAERPKGSFSTLEIQRTEQGDSAMYLCASSPNLNTEAFFGQGTRLTVV.

This rearrangement joins TRBV9 to TRBJ1-6; TRBD1 might be the D (6 bases). Trimming left V 4 bases short and J 6 bases short, with 17 bases between. The germline V gene encodes CDR1 SGDLS and CDR2 YYNGEE. This CDR3 region has 16 residues. The CDR3 nucleotides are TGTGCCAGCAGCTCCCCGCCGGGGGACATTAATTCACCCCTCCACTTT. Translated: CASSSPPGDINSPLHF.

Here the CDR3 DNA reads TGTGCCTGGAGTAGGGTACGGAGGGCCCTCGCTGAAGCTTTCTTT. It specifies CAWSRVRRALAEAFF. The chain recombines TRBV30 with TRBJ1-1; D gene unclear. V was pared by 2 bases and J by 6 bases, with 19 bases between. Germline-derived CDR1 and CDR2 are GTSNPN and SVGIG (reference sequence). CDR3 length: 15 amino acids.

The DNA of the CDR3 is TGTGCCTGGAGTGGTGGGCAGGGCCAAGAGACCCAGTACTTC. It is translated as CAWSGGQGQETQYF. The rearrangement joins TRBV30 to TRBJ2-5, with D possibly matching TRBD1 (5 bases). The CDR3 sequence is 14 residues long. Germline lookup yields CDR1 GTSNPN and CDR2 SVGIG (reference sequence). Trimming removed 1 base at V and 1 base at J, with 10 bases between.

The sample holds one count of this clonotype. The V gene is TRBV18, the J gene TRBJ2-1; TRBD2 aligns across 10 bases. CDR3 length: 18 residues. Unmatched junction bases numbered 11, after V lost 0 bases and J lost 6 bases. Germline CDR1 KGHSH, CDR2 LQKENI. The CDR3, as DNA: TGTGCCAGCTCACCACCGGGACTAGCGTACGGGTACAGCAATGAGCAGTTCTTC. As protein: CASSPPGLAYGYSNEQFF. Filled out from reference TRBV18 and TRBJ2-1, the complete variable domain reads NAGVMQNPRHLVRRRGQEARLRCSPMKGHSHVYWYRQLPEEGLKFMVYLQKENIIDESGMPKERFSAEFPKEGPSILRIQQVVRGDSAAYFCASSPPGLAYGYSNEQFFGPGTRLTVL.

The J gene is TRBJ2-1, the V gene TRBV9; 8 nucleotides agree with TRBD2. CDR1 and CDR2 from the germline V gene are SGDLS and YYNGEE. Losses at the gene ends were 3 bases for V and 7 bases for J; bases not matched to a gene: 9. This CDR3 region has 15 residues. CDR3 nucleotides: TGTGCCAGCAGCGATAGCGGGATGGGGAATAATGAGCAGTTCTTC. It translates to CASSDSGMGNNEQFF. Full variable domain (outside the CDR3, taken from reference TRBV9 and TRBJ2-1): DSGVTQTPKHLITATGQRVTLRCSPRSGDLSVYWYQQSLDQGLQFLIQYYNGEERAKGNILERFSAQQFPDLHSELNLSSLELGDSALYFCASSDSGMGNNEQFFGPGTRLTVL.

J is TRBJ1-3 and V is TRBV20-1; a weak D match, TRBD1 (5 bases). The CDR3 runs 14 residues. V was clipped by 7 bases and J by 0 bases, with 13 bases between them. Germline CDR1 reads DFQATT; CDR2 reads SNEGSKA (reference sequence). CDR3 DNA sequence: TGCAGTGTCGGGGGTTACAGCTCTGGAAACACCATATATTTT. Protein: CSVGGYSSGNTIYF.

The chain employs TRBV6-6 and TRBJ2-5, with TRBD2 matching over 7 bases. V shed 0 bases and J 10 bases; nucleotides not matched to a gene: 11. There are 15 residues in the CDR3. Per the germline V gene, CDR1 is MNHNY and CDR2 is SVGAGI (reference sequence). CDR3 nucleotides: TGTGCCAGCAGTTACTCTGACAGCGCCGGGAGGTACCAGTACTTC. Translation: CASSYSDSAGRYQYF.

The V call is TRBV7-2, the J call TRBJ1-1, with D uncertain. CDR3 length equals 16 residues. Trimming pared 1 base from V and 1 base from J, leaving 13 bases between. Germline loops: CDR1 SGHTA, CDR2 FQGNSA. The CDR3 sequence: CASSLGYREKNTEAFF. In DNA, the CDR3 is TGTGCCAGCAGCTTAGGATATAGGGAGAAGAACACTGAAGCTTTCTTT.

This chain links TRBV29-1 with TRBJ2-1, with D perhaps being TRBD1 or TRBD2 (5 bases each). CDR3 length: 12 residues. Germline values: CDR1 SQVTM, CDR2 ANQGSEA. Trimming cost V 0 bases and J 7 bases, with 7 bases left between them. CDR3: CSVEDGGNEQFF. DNA for the CDR3: TGCAGCGTTGAAGATGGGGGAAATGAGCAGTTCTTC.